This TCR beta chain was profiled in a study of blood T cells in healthy people across ages. Each donor gave about 9.3 milliliters of peripheral blood. Isolating PBMCs gave at least 6 million of these cells per sample. This clonotype was counted ten times or more. Next came a second PCR, run for roughly 7 to 12 cycles, which used a sample-barcoded 5' primer along with a J-beta primer mix. TCRdb redid the calling of the 5' RACE reads with MiXCR, one entry per CDR3 protein. Here the sample spans 600,000 to 800,000 distinct CDR3 sequences, roughly half being singletons. The length of the CDR3 is 16 residues. V lost 0 bases, J lost 1 base, and 11 bases lay in between. CDR1 is SEHNR and CDR2 is FQNEAQ in the germline V gene (reference sequence).

Sequencing was done on a sample of blood. The sequence came from a woman older than 75 in good health. V is TRBV7-9 and J is TRBJ2-3; no firm D call. CDR3 sequence: CASSLALPLRTDTQYF. CDR3 DNA sequence: TGTGCCAGCAGCTTAGCGCTCCCTCTTCGCACAGATACGCAGTATTTT.